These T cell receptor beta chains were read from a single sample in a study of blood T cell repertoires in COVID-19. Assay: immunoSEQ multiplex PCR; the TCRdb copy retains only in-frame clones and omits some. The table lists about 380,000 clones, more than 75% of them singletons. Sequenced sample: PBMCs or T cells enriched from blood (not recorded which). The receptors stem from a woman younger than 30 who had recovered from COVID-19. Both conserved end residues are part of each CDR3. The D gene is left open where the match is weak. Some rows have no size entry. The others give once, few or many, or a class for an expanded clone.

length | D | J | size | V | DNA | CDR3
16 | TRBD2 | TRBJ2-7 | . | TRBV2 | TGTGCCAGCAGTCCTCTTAGCGGGGTAGCCTCCTACGAGCAGTACTTC | CASSPLSGVASYEQYF
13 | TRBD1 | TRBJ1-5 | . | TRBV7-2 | TGTGCCAGCTTTAGACAGGGAGGTCAGCCCCAGCATTTT | CASFRQGGQPQHF
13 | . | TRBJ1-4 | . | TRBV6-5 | TGTGCCAGCGGAGGGTCCAGCAAGGAAAAACTGTTTTTT | CASGGSSKEKLFF
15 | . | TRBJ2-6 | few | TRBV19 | TGTGCCAGTAGTATAGGACACTCTGGGGCCAACGTCCTGACTTTC | CASSIGHSGANVLTF
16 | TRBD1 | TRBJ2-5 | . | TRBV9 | TGTGCCAGCAGCGCCCCGACAAGCCAGGGGGCGGGGACCCAGTACTTC | CASSAPTSQGAGTQYF
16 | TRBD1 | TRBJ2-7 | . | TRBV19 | TGTGCCAGTAGTATAACCTCGGACAGGGTTTTCTACGAGCAGTACTTC | CASSITSDRVFYEQYF
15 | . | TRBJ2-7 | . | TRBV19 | TGTGCCAGTAGTATAGTGGCGGAATTCTCCTACGAGCAGTACTTC | CASSIVAEFSYEQYF
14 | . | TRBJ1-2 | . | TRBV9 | TGTGCCAGCAGCGTAGGACAGGCTAACTATGGCTACACCTTC | CASSVGQANYGYTF
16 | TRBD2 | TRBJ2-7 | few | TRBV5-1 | TGCGCCAGCAGCGGGGGCACCGGGACTAGCGGGGGCGAGCAGTACTTC | CASSGGTGTSGGEQYF
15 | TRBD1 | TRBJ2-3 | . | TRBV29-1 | TGCAGCGTTGAACCCGGGACAGAGATCGGGGATACGCAGTATTTT | CSVEPGTEIGDTQYF
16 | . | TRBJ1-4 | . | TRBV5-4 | TGTGCCAGCAGCGATGGTATGGCAGGGGCTAATGAAAAACTGTTTTTT | CASSDGMAGANEKLFF
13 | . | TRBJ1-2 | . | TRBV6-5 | TGTGCCAGCACCCTCGGACTAAGCTATGGCTACACCTTC | CASTLGLSYGYTF
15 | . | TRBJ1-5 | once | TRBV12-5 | TGTGCTAGTGGTTCGCCGGGGGATAGCAATCAGCCCCAGCATTTT | CASGSPGDSNQPQHF
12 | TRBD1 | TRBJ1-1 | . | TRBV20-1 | TGCAGTGCTAGTGAGGCAGGGGGGACAGCTTTCTTT | CSASEAGGTAFF
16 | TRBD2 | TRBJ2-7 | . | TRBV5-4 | TGTGCCAGCAGCTTGGCCAGTGGGGGGGGTACCTACGAGCAGTACTTC | CASSLASGGGTYEQYF
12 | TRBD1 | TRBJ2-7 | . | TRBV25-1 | TGTGCCATCGGGACAGGGTGGAACGAGCAGTACTTC | CAIGTGWNEQYF
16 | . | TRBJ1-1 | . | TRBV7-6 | TGTGCCAGCAGCTTAGGGCAGGGTGGGGTGATCACTGAAGCTTTCTTT | CASSLGQGGVITEAFF
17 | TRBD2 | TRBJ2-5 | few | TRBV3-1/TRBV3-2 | TGTGCCAGCAGCCACGGGACTAGCGGGGGGACCCAAGAGACCCAGTACTTC | CASSHGTSGGTQETQYF
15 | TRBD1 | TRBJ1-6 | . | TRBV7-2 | TGTGCCAGCAGCTACCGGACAGGGAACAATTCACCCCTCCACTTT | CASSYRTGNNSPLHF
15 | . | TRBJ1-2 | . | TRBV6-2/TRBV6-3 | TGTGCCAGCAGTTACTCGATGGGCAGGGGCTATGGCTACACCTTC | CASSYSMGRGYGYTF
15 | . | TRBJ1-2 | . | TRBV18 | TGTGCCAGCTCACCAGTCGGGGTGACGAACTATGGCTACACCTTC | CASSPVGVTNYGYTF
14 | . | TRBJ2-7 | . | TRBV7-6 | TGTGCCAGCAGCTCGGACACCGGGGGGCTCGAGCAGTACTTC | CASSSDTGGLEQYF
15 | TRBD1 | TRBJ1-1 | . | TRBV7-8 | TGTGCCAGCAGCCCCGGGACAGGGCGGAACACTGAAGCTTTCTTT | CASSPGTGRNTEAFF
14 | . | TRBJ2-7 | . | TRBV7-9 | TGTGCCAGCAGCTTAGTTTGGACAACTTACGAGCAGTACTTC | CASSLVWTTYEQYF
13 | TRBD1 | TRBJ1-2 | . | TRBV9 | TGTGCCAGCAGCGATTGGACAGGGCATGGCTACACCTTC | CASSDWTGHGYTF
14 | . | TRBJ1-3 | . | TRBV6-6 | TGTGCCAGCAGTTACGGGTCGACAGGAAACACCATATATTTT | CASSYGSTGNTIYF
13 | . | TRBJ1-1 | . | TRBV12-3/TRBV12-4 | TGTGCCAGCAGCCCCACCAATCCTCGACAGTCCGATTTT | CASSPTNPRQSDF
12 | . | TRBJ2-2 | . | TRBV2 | TGTGCCAGCAGTGAATACAGCGGGGAGCTGTTTTTT | CASSEYSGELFF
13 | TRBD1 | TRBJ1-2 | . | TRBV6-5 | TGTGCCAGCAGTTGGACAGGGGCGGATGGCTACACCTTC | CASSWTGADGYTF
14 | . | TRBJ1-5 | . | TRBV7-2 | TGTGCCAGCAGCTTTACAGGGCCCAATCAGCCCCAGCATTTT | CASSFTGPNQPQHF
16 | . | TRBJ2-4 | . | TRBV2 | TGTGCCAGCAGCCCACCGGGAAGGCTATCCAAAAACATTCAGTACTTC | CASSPPGRLSKNIQYF
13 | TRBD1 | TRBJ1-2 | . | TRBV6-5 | TGTGCCAGCAGCCCGGACAGGGTACATGGCTACACCTTC | CASSPDRVHGYTF
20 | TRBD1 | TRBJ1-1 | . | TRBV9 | TGTGCCAGCAGCGTAGCCCCCTTAAGACAGGGCCCTAGGATGAACACTGAAGCTTTCTTT | CASSVAPLRQGPRMNTEAFF
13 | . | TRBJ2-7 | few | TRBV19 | TGTGCCAGTAGCTGGCGGAGGTCCTACGAGCAGTACTTC | CASSWRRSYEQYF
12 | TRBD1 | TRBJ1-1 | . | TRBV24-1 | TGTGCCACCAGTGATGGGACAGCTGAAGCTTTCTTT | CATSDGTAEAFF
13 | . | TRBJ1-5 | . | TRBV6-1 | TGTGCCAGCAGTGAGAAGGGGCGTCAGCCCCAGCATTTT | CASSEKGRQPQHF
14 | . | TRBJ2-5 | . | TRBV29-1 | TGCAGCGTTGAAGGTTTGGACACACAAGAGACCCAGTACTTC | CSVEGLDTQETQYF
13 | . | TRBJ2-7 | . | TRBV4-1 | TGCGCCAGCAGCCAGGAGAGCTCCTACGAGCAGTACTTC | CASSQESSYEQYF
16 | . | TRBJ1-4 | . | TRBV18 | TGTGCCAGCTCACCTACCGGGGGGCGGGCTAATGAAAAACTGTTTTTT | CASSPTGGRANEKLFF
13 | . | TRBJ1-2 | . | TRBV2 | TGTGCCAGCGGGGGGGACGGCGACTATGGCTACACCTTC | CASGGDGDYGYTF
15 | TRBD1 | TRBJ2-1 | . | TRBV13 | TGTGCCAGCAGCTTTTTGGACAGGTCCAACAATGAGCAGTTCTTC | CASSFLDRSNNEQFF
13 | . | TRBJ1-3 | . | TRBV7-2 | TGTGCCAGCAGCGCCAGGGTTTTGGACACCATATATTTT | CASSARVLDTIYF
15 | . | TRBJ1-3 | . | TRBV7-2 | TGTGCCAGCAAACGGGACTACCGCTCTGGAAACACCATATATTTT | CASKRDYRSGNTIYF
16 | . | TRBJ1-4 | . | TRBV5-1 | TGCGCCAGCAGCCTCCACCTGACGGGGAGGAATGAAAAACTGTTTTTT | CASSLHLTGRNEKLFF
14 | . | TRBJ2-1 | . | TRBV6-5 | TGTGCCAGCACCGACAGAAGCTCCTACAATGAGCAGTTCTTC | CASTDRSSYNEQFF
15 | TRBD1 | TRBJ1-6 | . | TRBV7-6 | TGTGCCAGCAGCCGAGGACAGGGTTATAATTCACCCCTCCACTTT | CASSRGQGYNSPLHF
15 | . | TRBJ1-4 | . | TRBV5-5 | TGTGCCAGCAGCCTGGACGGTGCAACTAATGAAAAACTGTTTTTT | CASSLDGATNEKLFF
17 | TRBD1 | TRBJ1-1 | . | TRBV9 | TGTGCCAGCAGCGCCCAGGCCTTGACAGGGATGAACACTGAAGCTTTCTTT | CASSAQALTGMNTEAFF
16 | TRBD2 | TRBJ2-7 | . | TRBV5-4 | TGTGCCAGCAGCTCCAGATCCCAGCGGGGGGGTTACGAGCAGTACTTC | CASSSRSQRGGYEQYF
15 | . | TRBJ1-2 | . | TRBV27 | TGTGCCAGCAGTATCACAGGGTACGCTAACTATGGCTACACCTTC | CASSITGYANYGYTF
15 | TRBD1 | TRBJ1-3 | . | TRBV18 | TGTGCCAGCTCACCCCCAGGGGGAACGGGAAACACCATATATTTT | CASSPPGGTGNTIYF